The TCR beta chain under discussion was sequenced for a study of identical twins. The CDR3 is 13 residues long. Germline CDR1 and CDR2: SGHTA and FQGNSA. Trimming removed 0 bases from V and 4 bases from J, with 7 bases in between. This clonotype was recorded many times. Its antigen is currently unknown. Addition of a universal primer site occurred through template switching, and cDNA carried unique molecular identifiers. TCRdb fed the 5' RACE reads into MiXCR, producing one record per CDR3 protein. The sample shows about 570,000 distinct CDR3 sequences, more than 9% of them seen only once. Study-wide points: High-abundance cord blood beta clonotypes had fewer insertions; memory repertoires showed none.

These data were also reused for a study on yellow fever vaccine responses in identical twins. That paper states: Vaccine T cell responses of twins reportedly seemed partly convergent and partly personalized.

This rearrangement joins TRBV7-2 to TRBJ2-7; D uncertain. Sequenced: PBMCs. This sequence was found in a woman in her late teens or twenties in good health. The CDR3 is CASSLARFYEQYF. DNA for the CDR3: TGTGCCAGCAGCTTAGCTCGGTTTTACGAGCAGTACTTC.